This T cell receptor (beta chain) was identified in a study of human T cells and chemical hapten exposure. TCRdb reprocessed the RACE reads via MiXCR and lists one record per CDR3 protein. The sample lists some 150,000 distinct CDR3 sequences, roughly 12% seen once, with 1.3% to 1.5% in the top ten. The time point: patch test 2, 6 weeks after DPC sensitization. Stated treatment: therapeutic diphenylcyclopropenone sensitization with weekly scalp DPC. Germline V gives CDR1 SGDLS, CDR2 YYNGEE. V was trimmed by 0 bases and J by 2 bases, leaving 11 bases between them. This CDR3 region has 15 residues. The receptor comes from a woman between 45 and 65 years old with alopecia areata. Some clones in this sample may be carry-over from other donors' samples. The specimen comprised whole blood, sampled in connection with sensitization to the hapten diphenylcyclopropenone (DPC). The V gene is TRBV9, the J gene TRBJ1-2; D might be TRBD1 (5 bases). This chain's CDR3 is CASSVEGRANYGYTF. The CDR3 DNA sequence: TGTGCCAGCAGCGTAGAGGGCAGGGCCAACTATGGCTACACCTTC.